The 3 T cell receptor beta chains listed next were all sequenced from one sample in a study of CD8 T cells in Susac syndrome. Reverse transcription used roughly 0.45 to 1 ug RNA and random hexamers. TCRdb independently ran MiXCR on the immunoSEQ multiplex PCR reads; one entry per CDR3 protein. This table holds some 260,000 distinct CDR3 sequences, 70% to 90% found once. The sequenced sample consisted of CD8+ T cells from PBMCs. The origin of the receptors is a human donor with multiple sclerosis.

V and J are TRBV7-9 and TRBJ1-1; D gene uncertain. Looked up from germline, CDR1 is SEHNR and CDR2 is FQNEAQ (reference sequence). V shed 6 bases and J shed 4 bases, with 9 bases lying between them. The CDR3 is 12 amino acids. The CDR3 nucleotides read TGTGCCAGCAGTCCTGGCCTCACTGAAGCTTTCTTT. Translated, it gives CASSPGLTEAFF.

The V call is TRBV27, the J call TRBJ2-7; D unresolved. The CDR3 is 12 residues long. Trimming cost V 5 bases and J 3 bases, with 8 bases left between them. The V gene's germline CDR1 is MNHEY and CDR2 SMNVEV (reference sequence). This CDR3 reads CASSANHYEQYF. The CDR3 nucleotides read TGTGCCAGCAGTGCAAACCACTACGAGCAGTACTTC.

The rearrangement uses TRBV29-1 and TRBJ2-5, with 7 bases matching TRBD2. The J segment lost 9 bases and the V segment lost 1 base, leaving 26 bases of the junction unmatched. The CDR3 extends over 19 amino acids. Germline CDR1 reads SQVTM; CDR2 reads ANQGSEA. DNA of the CDR3: TGCAGCGTTGAAGCTAGGGGTGAGACTAATACGGCGGGAGTGAGACCCCAGTACTTC. Protein sequence: CSVEARGETNTAGVRPQYF.